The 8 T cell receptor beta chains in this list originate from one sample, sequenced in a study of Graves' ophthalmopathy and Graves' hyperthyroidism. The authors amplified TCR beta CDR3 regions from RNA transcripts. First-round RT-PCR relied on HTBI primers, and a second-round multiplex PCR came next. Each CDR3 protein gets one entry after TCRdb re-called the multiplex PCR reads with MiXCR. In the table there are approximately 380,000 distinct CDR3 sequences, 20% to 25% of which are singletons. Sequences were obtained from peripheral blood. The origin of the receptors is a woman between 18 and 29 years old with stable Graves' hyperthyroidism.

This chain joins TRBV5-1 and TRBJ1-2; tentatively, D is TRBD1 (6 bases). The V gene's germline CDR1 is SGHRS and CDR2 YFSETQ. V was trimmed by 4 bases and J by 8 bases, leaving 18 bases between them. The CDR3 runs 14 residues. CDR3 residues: CASSGVNRDGGYTF. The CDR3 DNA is TGCGCCAGCAGCGGGGTAAACAGGGACGGGGGCTACACCTTC.

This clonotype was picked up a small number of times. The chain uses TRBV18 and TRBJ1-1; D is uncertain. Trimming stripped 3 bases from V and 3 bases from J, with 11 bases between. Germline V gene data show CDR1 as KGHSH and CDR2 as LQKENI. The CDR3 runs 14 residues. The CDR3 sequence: CASSPRRPDTEAFF. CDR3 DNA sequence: TGTGCCAGCTCACCTCGACGGCCAGACACTGAAGCTTTCTTT. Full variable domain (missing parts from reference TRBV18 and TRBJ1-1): NAGVMQNPRHLVRRRGQEARLRCSPMKGHSHVYWYRQLPEEGLKFMVYLQKENIIDESGMPKERFSAEFPKEGPSILRIQQVVRGDSAAYFCASSPRRPDTEAFFGQGTRLTVV.

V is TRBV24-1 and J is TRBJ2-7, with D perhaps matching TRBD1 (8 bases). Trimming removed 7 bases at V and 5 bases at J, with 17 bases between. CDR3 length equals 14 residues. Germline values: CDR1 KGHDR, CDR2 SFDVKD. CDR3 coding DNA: TGTGCCACCAGGGGAGGGGCAGGGGGCAACGAGCAGTACTTC. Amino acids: CATRGGAGGNEQYF.

The CDR3, as DNA: TGTGCCAGTAGCACCAGGACAACTCGGGAGACCCAGTACTTC. Translating it yields CASSTRTTRETQYF. The rearrangement links TRBV19 to TRBJ2-5, with D tentatively TRBD1 (5 bases). The CDR3 is 14 amino acids. Deletions cut 6 bases from V and 5 bases from J, with 16 bases between. Germline V lookup: CDR1 LNHDA, CDR2 SQIVND (reference sequence).

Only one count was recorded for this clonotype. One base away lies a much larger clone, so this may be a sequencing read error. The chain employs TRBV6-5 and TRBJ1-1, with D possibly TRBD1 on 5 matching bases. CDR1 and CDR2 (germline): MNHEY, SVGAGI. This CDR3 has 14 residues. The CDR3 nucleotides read TGTGTCAGCAGTTACGACTGGGGCGGCACTGAAGCTTTCTTT. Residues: CVSSYDWGGTEAFF.

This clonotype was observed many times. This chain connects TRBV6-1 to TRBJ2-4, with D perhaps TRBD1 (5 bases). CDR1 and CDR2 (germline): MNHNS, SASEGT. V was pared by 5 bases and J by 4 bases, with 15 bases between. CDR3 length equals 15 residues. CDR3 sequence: CASSRSDTQKNIQYF. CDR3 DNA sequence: TGTGCCAGCAGTCGATCGGACACCCAAAAAAACATTCAGTACTTC.

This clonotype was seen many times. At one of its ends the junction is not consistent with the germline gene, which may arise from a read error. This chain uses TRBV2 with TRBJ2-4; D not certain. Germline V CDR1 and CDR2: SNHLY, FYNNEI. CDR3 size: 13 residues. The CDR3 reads CASRSLAKNIKYF. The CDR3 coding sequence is TGTGCCAGCAGGAGTTTAGCCAAAAACATTAAGTACTTC. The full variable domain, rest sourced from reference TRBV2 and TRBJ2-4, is EPEVTQTPSHQVTQMGQEVILRCVPISNHLYFYWYRQILGQKVEFLVSFYNNEISEKSEIFDDQFSVERPDGSNFTLKIRSTKLEDSAMYFCASRSLAKNIKYFGAGTRLSVL.

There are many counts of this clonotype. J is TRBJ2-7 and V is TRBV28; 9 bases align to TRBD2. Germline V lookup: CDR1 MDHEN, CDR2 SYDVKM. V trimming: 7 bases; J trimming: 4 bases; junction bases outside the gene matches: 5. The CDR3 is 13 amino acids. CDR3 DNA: TGTGCCAGCACTAGCGGGATCTTTTACGAGCAGTACTTC. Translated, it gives CASTSGIFYEQYF.